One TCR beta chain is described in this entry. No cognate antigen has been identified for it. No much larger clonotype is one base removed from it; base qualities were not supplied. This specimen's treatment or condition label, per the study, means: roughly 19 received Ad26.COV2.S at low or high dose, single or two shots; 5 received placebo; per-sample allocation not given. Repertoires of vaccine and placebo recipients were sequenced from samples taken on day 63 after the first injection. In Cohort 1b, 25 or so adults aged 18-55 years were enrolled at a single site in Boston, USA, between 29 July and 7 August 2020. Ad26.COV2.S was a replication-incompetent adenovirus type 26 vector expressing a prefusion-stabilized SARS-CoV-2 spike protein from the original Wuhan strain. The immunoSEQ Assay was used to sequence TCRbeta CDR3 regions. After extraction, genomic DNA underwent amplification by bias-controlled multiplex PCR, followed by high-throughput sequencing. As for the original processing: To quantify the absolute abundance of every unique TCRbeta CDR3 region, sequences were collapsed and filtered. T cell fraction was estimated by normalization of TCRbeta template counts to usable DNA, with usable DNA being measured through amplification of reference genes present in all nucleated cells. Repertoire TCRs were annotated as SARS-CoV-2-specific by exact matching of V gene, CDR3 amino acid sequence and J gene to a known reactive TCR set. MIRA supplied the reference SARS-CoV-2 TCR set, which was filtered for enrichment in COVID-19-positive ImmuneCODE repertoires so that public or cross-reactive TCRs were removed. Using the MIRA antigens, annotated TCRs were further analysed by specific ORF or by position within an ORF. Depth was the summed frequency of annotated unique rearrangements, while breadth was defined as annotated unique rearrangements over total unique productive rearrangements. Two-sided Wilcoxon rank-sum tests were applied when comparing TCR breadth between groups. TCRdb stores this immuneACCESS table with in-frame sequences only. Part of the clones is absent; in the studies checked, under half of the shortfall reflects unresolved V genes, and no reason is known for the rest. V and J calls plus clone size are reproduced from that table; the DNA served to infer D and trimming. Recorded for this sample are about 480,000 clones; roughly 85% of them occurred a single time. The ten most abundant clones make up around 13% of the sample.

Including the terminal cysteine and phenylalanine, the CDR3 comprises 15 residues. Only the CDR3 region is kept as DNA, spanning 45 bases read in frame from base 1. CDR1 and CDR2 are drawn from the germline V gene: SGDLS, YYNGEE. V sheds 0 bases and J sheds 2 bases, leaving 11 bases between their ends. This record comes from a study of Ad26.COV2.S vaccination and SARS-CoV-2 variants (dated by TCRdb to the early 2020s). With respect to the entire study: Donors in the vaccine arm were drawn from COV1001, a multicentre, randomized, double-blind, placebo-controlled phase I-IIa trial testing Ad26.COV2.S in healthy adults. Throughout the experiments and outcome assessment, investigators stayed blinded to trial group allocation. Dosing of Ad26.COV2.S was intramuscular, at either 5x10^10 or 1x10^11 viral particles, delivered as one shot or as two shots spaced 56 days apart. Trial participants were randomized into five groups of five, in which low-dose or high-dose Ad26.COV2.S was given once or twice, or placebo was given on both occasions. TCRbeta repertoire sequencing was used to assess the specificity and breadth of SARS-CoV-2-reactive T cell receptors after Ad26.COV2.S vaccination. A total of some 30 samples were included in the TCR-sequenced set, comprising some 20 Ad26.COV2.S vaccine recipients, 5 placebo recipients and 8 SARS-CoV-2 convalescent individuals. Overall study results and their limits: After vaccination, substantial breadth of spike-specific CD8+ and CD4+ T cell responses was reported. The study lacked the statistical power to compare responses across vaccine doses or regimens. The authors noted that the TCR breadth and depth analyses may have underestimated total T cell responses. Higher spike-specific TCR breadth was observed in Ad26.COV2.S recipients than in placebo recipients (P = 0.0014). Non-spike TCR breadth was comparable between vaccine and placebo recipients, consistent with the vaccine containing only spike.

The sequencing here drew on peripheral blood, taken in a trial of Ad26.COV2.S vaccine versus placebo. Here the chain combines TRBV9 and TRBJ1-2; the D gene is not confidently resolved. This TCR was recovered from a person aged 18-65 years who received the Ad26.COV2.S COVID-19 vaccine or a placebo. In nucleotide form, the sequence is TGTGCCAGCAGCGTAGGTGGGATCTCAAACTATGGCTACACCTTC. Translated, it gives CASSVGGISNYGYTF.